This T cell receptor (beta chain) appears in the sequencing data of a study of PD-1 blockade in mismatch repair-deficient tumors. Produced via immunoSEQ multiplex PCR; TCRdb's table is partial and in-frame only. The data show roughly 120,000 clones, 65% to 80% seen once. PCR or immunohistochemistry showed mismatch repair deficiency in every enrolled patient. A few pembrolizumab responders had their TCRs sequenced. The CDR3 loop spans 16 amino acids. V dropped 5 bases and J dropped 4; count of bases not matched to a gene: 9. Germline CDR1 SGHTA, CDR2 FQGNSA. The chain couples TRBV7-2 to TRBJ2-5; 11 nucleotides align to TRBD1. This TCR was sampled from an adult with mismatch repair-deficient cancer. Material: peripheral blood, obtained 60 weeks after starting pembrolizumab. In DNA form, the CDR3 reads TGTGCCAGCAGCCCGACGGGACAGGGGGGACGAGAGACCCAGTACTTC. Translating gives CASSPTGQGGRETQYF.